These 26 T cell receptor beta chains originate from one sample sequenced in a study of cytomegalovirus exposure and HLA in healthy donors. PCR involved 60 Vbeta and 13 Jbeta primers. Clones were sequenced by immunoSEQ multiplex PCR, and TCRdb holds only the in-frame ones, with some missing. The sample records around 210,000 clones, around 75% being singletons. Sequencing used PBMCs. The receptors come from a male donor in good health and CMV-seropositive.

This chain uses TRBV2 with TRBJ2-7, with TRBD2 matching over 12 bases. V dropped 5 bases and J dropped 4; count of bases not matched to a gene: 12. CDR3 size: 17 residues. Looked up from germline, CDR1 is SNHLY and CDR2 is FYNNEI. CDR3 residues: CASSLRQGTSGFYEQYF. In nucleotides, the CDR3 is TGTGCCAGCAGTCTGAGACAGGGGACTAGCGGGTTTTACGAGCAGTACTTC.

The chain links TRBV7-8 to TRBJ2-1; TRBD1 aligns across 7 bases. The CDR3 covers 13 residues. V was clipped by 1 base and J by 8 bases; unmatched bases: 2. The germline gives CDR1 SGHVS, CDR2 FQNEAQ. In DNA, the CDR3 is TGTGCCAGCAGCTTAGACAGGGGCGATGAGCAGTTCTTC. Residues: CASSLDRGDEQFF.

This sequence joins TRBV5-8 and TRBJ2-3; 12 bases are a match to TRBD2. V was pared by 0 bases and J by 4 bases, with 0 bases of the junction left unmatched. Germline assignment: CDR1 SGHTS and CDR2 YDEGEE. CDR3 size: 15 residues. In DNA, the CDR3 is TGTGCCAGCAGCTTGGGACTAGCGGGAGCAGATACGCAGTATTTT. Its protein is CASSLGLAGADTQYF.

The V and J genes are TRBV29-1 and TRBJ2-7; weak D call: TRBD2 (5 bases). CDR3 length: 14 amino acids. Germline loops: CDR1 SQVTM, CDR2 ANQGSEA. Trimming left V 4 bases short and J 6 bases short, with 19 bases between. The CDR3 DNA reads TGCAGCGTTGGAGTTACGGGGAATTTTGCCGAGCAGTACTTC. Amino acids: CSVGVTGNFAEQYF.

The chain's CDR3 is CASSVFGGAPAYNEQFF. The CDR3 DNA follows: TGTGCCAGCAGCGTATTTGGGGGGGCGCCGGCCTACAATGAGCAGTTCTTC. This chain links TRBV7-6 with TRBJ2-1, with D perhaps TRBD2 (7 bases). Trimming stripped 5 bases from V and 2 bases from J, with 19 bases between. The CDR3 is 17 residues long. Per the germline V gene, CDR1 is SGHVS and CDR2 is FNYEAQ.

The gene calls are TRBV15 and TRBJ2-3; the match to TRBD1 covers 8 bases. The CDR3 has 16 amino acids. Unmatched junction bases numbered 15, after V lost 5 bases and J lost 8 bases. The V gene's germline CDR1 is LNHNV and CDR2 YYDKDF (reference sequence). The CDR3 loop reads CATSGPGQASSGTQYF. The CDR3 DNA reads as TGTGCCACCAGCGGGCCGGGACAGGCCTCGTCGGGTACGCAGTATTTT. Combining the CDR3 with reference TRBV15 and TRBJ2-3 gives the whole variable domain DAMVIQNPRYQVTQFGKPVTLSCSQTLNHNVMYWYQQKSSQAPKLLFHYYDKDFNNEADTPDNFQSRRPNTSFCFLDIRSPGLGDTAMYLCATSGPGQASSGTQYFGPGTRLTVL.

The rearrangement joins TRBV18 to TRBJ2-3; 14 bases match TRBD2. This CDR3 comprises 16 residues. V lost 4 bases and J lost 2; bases outside the gene matches: 2. Germline CDR1 reads KGHSH; CDR2 reads LQKENI. CDR3 sequence reads: CASSRLAGGNTDTQYF. In DNA, the CDR3 is TGTGCCAGCTCACGACTAGCGGGGGGGAACACAGATACGCAGTATTTT.

The V gene is TRBV7-6, the J gene TRBJ2-5; 9 bases map to TRBD1. The V gene end was trimmed by 6 bases and the J gene end by 0 bases; junction bases not matched to a gene: 5. The length of the CDR3 is 15 residues. The germline V gene has CDR1 SGHVS and CDR2 FNYEAQ. CDR3 coding DNA: TGTGCCAGCAGAAGACAGGGGGGGTACCAAGAGACCCAGTACTTC. Translated, it gives CASRRQGGYQETQYF.

The gene calls are TRBV7-2 and TRBJ2-1, with 10 bases fitting TRBD1. Germline-derived CDR1 and CDR2 are SGHTA and FQGNSA. The CDR3 consists of 16 residues. V trimming: 4 bases; J trimming: 6 bases; junction bases outside the gene matches: 9. Here the CDR3 reads CASSSRQGASVNEQFF. The DNA for the CDR3 is TGTGCCAGCAGCTCAAGACAGGGGGCATCTGTCAATGAGCAGTTCTTC. The complete variable domain, with remaining parts taken from reference TRBV7-2 and TRBJ2-1, reads GAGVSQSPSNKVTEKGKDVELRCDPISGHTALYWYRQSLGQGLEFLIYFQGNSAPDKSGLPSDRFSAERTGGSVSTLTIQRTQQEDSAVYLCASSSRQGASVNEQFFGPGTRLTVL.

This chain connects TRBV11-3 to TRBJ2-5; 10 nucleotides agree with TRBD2. This CDR3 comprises 16 residues. Germline assignment: CDR1 SGHNT and CDR2 YENEEA. Trimming removed 2 bases from V and 5 bases from J; junction bases left unmatched: 8. CDR3 residues: CASSLLSGGAGETQYF. CDR3 in DNA: TGTGCCAGCAGCTTACTCAGCGGGGGGGCGGGGGAGACCCAGTACTTC.

This rearrangement joins TRBV14 to TRBJ2-3, with a tentative D call TRBD1 (5 bases). The germline V gene encodes CDR1 SGHDN and CDR2 FVKESK. V was trimmed by 0 bases and J by 9 bases, leaving 31 bases between them. The CDR3 totals 20 residues. CDR3 sequence: CASSQDSCFSALPPQGTQYF. The CDR3 bases are TGTGCCAGCAGCCAAGATTCGTGCTTTTCCGCACTGCCCCCCCAGGGAACGCAGTATTTT.

The V and J genes are TRBV7-2 and TRBJ2-3; TRBD1 matches at 7 bases. The CDR3 is 15 residues long. From germline, CDR1 is SGHTA and CDR2 FQGNSA. V lost 0 bases, J lost 2 bases, and 2 bases stayed unmatched. The CDR3 coding sequence is TGTGCCAGCAGCTTAGCGGACAGGATCACAGATACGCAGTATTTT. This codes for CASSLADRITDTQYF.

V is TRBV7-8 and J is TRBJ2-3; TRBD2 aligns across 10 bases. The CDR3 covers 16 residues. The germline V gene encodes CDR1 SGHVS and CDR2 FQNEAQ. The J segment lost 5 bases and the V segment lost 2 bases, leaving 7 bases of the junction unmatched. DNA of the CDR3: TGTGCCAGCAGCTTACGTCTAGCGGGGGCCCGAGATACGCAGTATTTT. Amino acid sequence: CASSLRLAGARDTQYF.

The rearrangement uses TRBV4-3 and TRBJ2-5; D is unclear. Trimming shortened V by 0 bases and J by 5 bases, and 7 bases separated the two germline ends. The CDR3 is made up of 13 amino acids. The germline V gene has CDR1 LGHNA and CDR2 YSLEER. CDR3 sequence: CASSQEYLETQYF. CDR3 bases: TGCGCCAGCAGCCAAGAATATTTGGAGACCCAGTACTTC.

The chain joins TRBV7-9 to TRBJ2-7; 9 nucleotides agree with TRBD1. The CDR3 is made up of 15 amino acids. CDR1 SEHNR and CDR2 FQNEAQ come from the germline V gene (reference sequence). Germline trimming cut 3 bases from V and 5 bases from J; bases unmatched to any gene: 8. The CDR3 coding sequence is TGTGCCAGCAGCTTTGAGGACAGGGGCTTTCACGAGCAGTACTTC. Protein product: CASSFEDRGFHEQYF. Variable domain in full (rest from reference TRBV7-9 and TRBJ2-7): DTGVSQNPRHKITKRGQNVTFRCDPISEHNRLYWYRQTLGQGPEFLTYFQNEAQLEKSRLLSDRFSAERPKGSFSTLEIQRTEQGDSAMYLCASSFEDRGFHEQYFGPGTRLTVT.

This clone has only a few counts. The rearrangement links TRBV7-3 to TRBJ2-3; a weak D match, TRBD2 (6 bases). CDR1 is SGHTA, CDR2 FQGTGA, per germline. Trimming removed 5 bases from V and 4 bases from J, with 13 bases in between. The CDR3 contains 14 residues. The CDR3 coding sequence is TGTGCCAGCAGCGGAGGGACCGGGGCAGATACGCAGTATTTT. This encodes CASSGGTGADTQYF.

In its sample, this clone was seen once. This chain joins TRBV7-3 and TRBJ2-7; 8 bases map to TRBD2. Germline assignment: CDR1 SGHTA and CDR2 FQGTGA. The CDR3 length is 13 residues. Unmatched junction bases numbered 4, after V lost 4 bases and J lost 5 bases. The CDR3 DNA is TGTGCCAGCAGCTACGGGAGGGCACACGAGCAGTACTTC. Encoded protein: CASSYGRAHEQYF.

This clone has just a few counts. J is TRBJ2-1 and V is TRBV9, with 8 positions matching TRBD2. CDR1 is SGDLS, CDR2 YYNGEE, per germline. V lost 2 bases and J lost 0; bases outside the gene matches: 4. The CDR3 has 16 residues. CDR3 DNA: TGTGCCAGCAGCGTTACCGGGACTAGCTCCTACAATGAGCAGTTCTTC. Protein: CASSVTGTSSYNEQFF.

This clone was recorded only once. V and J are TRBV18 and TRBJ1-6; perhaps TRBD1 as D (5 bases). CDR3 length equals 15 residues. Germline CDR1 and CDR2: KGHSH and LQKENI. The germline V and J ends were trimmed by 2 bases and 5 bases, with 10 bases remaining between them. The CDR3 nucleotides read TGTGCCAGCTCACCAGGCAGGGAGGATAATTCACCCCTCCACTTT. It specifies CASSPGREDNSPLHF.

This chain connects TRBV15 to TRBJ2-7; 7 bases agree with TRBD2. The CDR3 runs to 16 residues. J lost 0 bases, V lost 0 bases, and 5 bases had no gene match. Germline CDR1 and CDR2: LNHNV and YYDKDF (reference sequence). The chain's CDR3 is CATSRDFSSGSYEQYF. CDR3 nucleotide sequence: TGTGCCACCAGCAGAGATTTCTCTAGCGGCTCCTACGAGCAGTACTTC.

The gene calls are TRBV5-3 and TRBJ2-7; 11 bases match TRBD1. TRBV5-3 is an ORF for which the function is uncertain. J lost 1 base, V lost 3 bases, and 18 bases had no gene match. There are 20 residues in the CDR3. The CDR3 DNA follows: TGTGCCAGAAGCTACGAAATAGGACAGGGGGCTAACTCTTTTTCCTACGAGCAGTACTTC. Encoded protein: CARSYEIGQGANSFSYEQYF.

The rearrangement links TRBV5-4 to TRBJ2-7; 8 bases agree with TRBD2. Per germline, CDR1 SGHNT and CDR2 YYREEE (reference sequence). The CDR3 length is 18 residues. Unmatched junction bases numbered 15, after V lost 4 bases and J lost 0 bases. CDR3 residues: CASSPGGGGRFGSYEQYF. CDR3 in DNA: TGTGCCAGCAGCCCCGGGGGGGGCGGGAGATTTGGCTCCTACGAGCAGTACTTC.

The chain uses TRBV4-1 and TRBJ1-4; no clear D. V shed 3 bases and J shed 0 bases, with 11 bases lying between them. The CDR3 sequence is 16 residues long. Germline-derived CDR1 and CDR2 are MGHRA and YSYEKL. In nucleotides, the CDR3 is TGCGCCAGCAGCCAGACGCCAGCGGCAACTAATGAAAAACTGTTTTTT. Residues: CASSQTPAATNEKLFF.

The gene calls are TRBV6-6 and TRBJ1-1; 7 bases fit TRBD1. Germline loops: CDR1 MNHNY, CDR2 SVGAGI (reference sequence). This CDR3 has 14 amino acids. V lost 5 bases, J lost 4 bases, and 7 bases stayed unmatched. In nucleotides, the CDR3 is TGTGCCAGCAGTCTCGGGACAGAAGGCACTGAAGCTTTCTTT. It yields the protein CASSLGTEGTEAFF.

The CDR3 DNA reads as TGTGCCAGCAGCCTGGCGGGGGGGCCGAGCACTGAAGCTTTCTTT. Residues: CASSLAGGPSTEAFF. The V gene is TRBV7-3, the J gene TRBJ1-1; D perhaps matches TRBD1 (6 bases). V was shortened by 5 bases and J by 4 bases, with 17 bases between the two germline ends. This CDR3 has 15 amino acids. Germline values: CDR1 SGHTA, CDR2 FQGTGA.

The rearrangement uses TRBV7-3 and TRBJ2-2; 8 nucleotides match TRBD1. The CDR3 runs 18 residues. Germline trimming cut 1 base from V and 7 bases from J; bases unmatched to any gene: 14. The germline CDR1 and CDR2 sequences are SGHTA and FQGTGA. CDR3 nucleotide sequence: TGTGCCAGCAGCTTAATTGGTCAGGGCAGGGGGCGGATCGGGGAGCTGTTTTTT. Its protein is CASSLIGQGRGRIGELFF.